The sequence of this T cell receptor (beta chain) was determined in a study of blood T cells in healthy people across ages. Regarding the study as a whole: Since the PBMCs were unsorted, naive and antigen-experienced cells could not be conclusively compared.

On this clonotype: Antigen: not known.

The use of a sample-barcoded 5' primer and a J-beta primer mix characterized a second PCR of about 7 to 12 cycles. Every cDNA molecule bore a tag from a template-switch adaptor containing 12 random nucleotides. Each CDR3 protein gets one entry after TCRdb re-called the 5' RACE reads with MiXCR. The sample yields about 1 million distinct CDR3 sequences, 40% to 50% seen once. Healthy Caucasians from Russia aged roughly 6 to 90 served as donors. Each of the donors had roughly 9.4 milliliters of peripheral blood drawn into EDTA-treated Vacutainer tubes. Sequences were obtained from blood. The receptor's source is a woman aged 60-75 years in good health.

CDR3 sequence: CASSQLSLSWEQYF. The CDR3 nucleotides are TGCGCCAGCAGCCAACTGTCCCTATCCTGGGAGCAGTACTTC. V is TRBV5-1 and J is TRBJ2-7; D is unclear. The germline gives CDR1 SGHRS, CDR2 YFSETQ. V was shortened by 4 bases and J by 7 bases, with 18 bases between the two germline ends. The CDR3 is made up of 14 amino acids.